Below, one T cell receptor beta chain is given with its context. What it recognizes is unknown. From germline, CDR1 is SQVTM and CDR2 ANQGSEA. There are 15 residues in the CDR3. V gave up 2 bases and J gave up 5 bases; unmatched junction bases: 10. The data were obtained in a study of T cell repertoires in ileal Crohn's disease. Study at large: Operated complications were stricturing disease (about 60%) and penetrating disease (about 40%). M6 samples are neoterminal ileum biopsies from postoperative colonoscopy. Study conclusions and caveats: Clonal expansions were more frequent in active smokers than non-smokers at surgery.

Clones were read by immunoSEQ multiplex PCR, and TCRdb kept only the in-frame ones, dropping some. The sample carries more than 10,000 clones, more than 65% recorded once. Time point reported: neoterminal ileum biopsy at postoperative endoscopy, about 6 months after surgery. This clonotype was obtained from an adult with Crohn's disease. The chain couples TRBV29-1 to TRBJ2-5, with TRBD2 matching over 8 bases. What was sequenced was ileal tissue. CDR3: CSVELAGTSGETQYF. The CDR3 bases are TGCAGCGTTGAATTAGCGGGGACCTCAGGGGAGACCCAGTACTTC.